The 2 T cell receptor beta chains below were found in one sample sequenced in a study of OX40 agonist ivuxolimab in advanced cancers. Sequencing was performed with immunoSEQ multiplex PCR; in TCRdb, only in-frame clones are kept and a portion is missing. The data show tens of thousands of clones, more than 80% seen once. The sample consisted of CD4+ or CD8+ T cells sorted from blood, taken in a trial of the OX40 agonist ivuxolimab. These receptors came from an adult with an advanced solid tumor such as melanoma, head and neck, liver or kidney cancer.

This sequence joins TRBV9 and TRBJ1-1; no reliable D call. Deletions cut 2 bases from V and 0 bases from J, with 8 bases between. The CDR3 is 14 amino acids. Germline CDR1 and CDR2: SGDLS and YYNGEE. The CDR3 sequence is CASSVGMMNTEAFF. In nucleotides, the CDR3 is TGTGCCAGCAGCGTCGGGATGATGAACACTGAAGCTTTCTTT.

The CDR3 DNA reads TGCAGCGTCGTAGCCGCTAGGAGCTCCTACGAGCAGTACTTC. It translates to CSVVAARSSYEQYF. The chain joins TRBV29-1 to TRBJ2-7; D gene ambiguous. The CDR3 contains 14 residues. Looked up from germline, CDR1 is SQVTM and CDR2 is ANQGSEA. V shed 6 bases and J shed 0 bases, with 15 bases lying between them.